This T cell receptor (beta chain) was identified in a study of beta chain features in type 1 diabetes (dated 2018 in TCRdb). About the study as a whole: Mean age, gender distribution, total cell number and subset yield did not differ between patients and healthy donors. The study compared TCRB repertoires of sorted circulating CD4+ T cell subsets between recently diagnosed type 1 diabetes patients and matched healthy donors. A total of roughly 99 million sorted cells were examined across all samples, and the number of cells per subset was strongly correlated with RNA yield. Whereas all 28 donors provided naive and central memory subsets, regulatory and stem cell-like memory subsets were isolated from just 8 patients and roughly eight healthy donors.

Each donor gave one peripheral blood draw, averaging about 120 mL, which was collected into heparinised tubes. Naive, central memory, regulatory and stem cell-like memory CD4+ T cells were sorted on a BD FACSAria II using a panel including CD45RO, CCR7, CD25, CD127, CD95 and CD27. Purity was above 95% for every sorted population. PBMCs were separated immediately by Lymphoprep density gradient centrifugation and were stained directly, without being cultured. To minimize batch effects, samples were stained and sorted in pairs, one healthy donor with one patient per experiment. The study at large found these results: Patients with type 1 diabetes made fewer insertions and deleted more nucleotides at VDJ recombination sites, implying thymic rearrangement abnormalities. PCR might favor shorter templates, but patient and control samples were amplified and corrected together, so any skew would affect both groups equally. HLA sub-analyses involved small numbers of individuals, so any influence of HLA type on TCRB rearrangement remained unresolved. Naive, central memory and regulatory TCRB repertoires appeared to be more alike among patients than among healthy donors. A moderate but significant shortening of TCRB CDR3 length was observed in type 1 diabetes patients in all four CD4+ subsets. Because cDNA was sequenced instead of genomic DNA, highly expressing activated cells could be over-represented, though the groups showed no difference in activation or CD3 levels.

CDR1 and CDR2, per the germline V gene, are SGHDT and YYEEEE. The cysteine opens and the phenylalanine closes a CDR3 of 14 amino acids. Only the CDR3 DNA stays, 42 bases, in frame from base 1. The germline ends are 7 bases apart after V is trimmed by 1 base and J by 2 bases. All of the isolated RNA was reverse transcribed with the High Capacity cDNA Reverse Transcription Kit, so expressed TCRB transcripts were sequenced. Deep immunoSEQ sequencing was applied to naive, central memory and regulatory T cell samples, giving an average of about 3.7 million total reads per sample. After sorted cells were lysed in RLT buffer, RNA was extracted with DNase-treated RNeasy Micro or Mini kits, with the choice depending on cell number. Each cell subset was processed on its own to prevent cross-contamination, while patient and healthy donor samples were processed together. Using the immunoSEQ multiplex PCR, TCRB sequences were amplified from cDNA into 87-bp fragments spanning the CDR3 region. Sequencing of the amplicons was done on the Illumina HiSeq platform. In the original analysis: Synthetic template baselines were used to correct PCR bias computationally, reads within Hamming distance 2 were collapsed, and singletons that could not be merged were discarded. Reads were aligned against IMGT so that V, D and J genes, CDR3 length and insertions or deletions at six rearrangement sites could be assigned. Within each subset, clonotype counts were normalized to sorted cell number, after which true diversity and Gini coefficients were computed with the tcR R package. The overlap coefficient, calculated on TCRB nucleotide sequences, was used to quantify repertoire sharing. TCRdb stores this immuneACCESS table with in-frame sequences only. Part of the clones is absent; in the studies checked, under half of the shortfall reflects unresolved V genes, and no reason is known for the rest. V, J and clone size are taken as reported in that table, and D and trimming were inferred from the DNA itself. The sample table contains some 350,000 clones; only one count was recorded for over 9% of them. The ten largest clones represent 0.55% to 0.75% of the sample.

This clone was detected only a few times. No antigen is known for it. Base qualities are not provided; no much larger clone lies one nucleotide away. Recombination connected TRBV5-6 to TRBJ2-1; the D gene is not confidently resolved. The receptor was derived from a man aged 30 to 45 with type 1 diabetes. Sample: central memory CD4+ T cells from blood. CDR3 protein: CASSLRVAYNEQFF. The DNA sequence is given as TGTGCCAGCAGCTTGAGGGTGGCCTACAATGAGCAGTTCTTC.